Sequencing of this T cell receptor beta chain was carried out in a study of blood T cell repertoires in COVID-19. Across the study: T cells, B-cell-depleted T cells, or PBMCs provided the cDNA or gDNA that served as material.

Per the study methods: Estimated nucleated cell counts came from reference gene primer amplification. Produced via immunoSEQ multiplex PCR; TCRdb's table is partial and in-frame only. Clone size and the V and J calls come from that table; the DNA yielded D and trimming. The repertoire holds 55,000 to 75,000 clones, with around 79% as singletons. CDR3 length: 12 amino acids. The germline V gene encodes CDR1 MGHRA and CDR2 YSYEKL. The V gene lost 11 bases and the J gene lost 0 bases, with 8 bases spanning the gap. This clone has a handful of counts. V usage is TRBV4-1 and J usage is TRBJ1-5; D unclear. What was sequenced was peripheral blood. The sequence was obtained from an older woman with acute or convalescent COVID-19. CDR3 region: CAQVNSNQPQHF. The CDR3 DNA follows: TGCGCCCAGGTCAATAGCAATCAGCCCCAGCATTTT.